This TCR beta chain was captured in a study of blood T cell repertoires in COVID-19. Study as a whole: PBMCs, B-cell-depleted T cells, or T cells were the source of the cDNA or gDNA that made up the material.

Clinical histories supplied by participants themselves formed the basis of cohort assignment. Donors in Cohort 3 counted as recovered after two negative PCRs, clearance, or symptom resolution. Original methodology: Estimates of nucleated cell counts were drawn from the amplification of reference gene primers. Assay: immunoSEQ multiplex PCR; the TCRdb copy retains only in-frame clones and omits some. V and J calls and clone size are given by that table; D and trimming were obtained from the DNA. The sample contains roughly 500,000 clones, 88% of which appear only once. Trimming cost V 0 bases and J 8 bases; bases outside gene matches: 3. Per germline, CDR1 KGHSH and CDR2 LQKENI. There are 13 residues in the CDR3.

The chain links TRBV18 to TRBJ2-7, with 8 positions matching TRBD1. This TCR came from a woman aged 40 to 50 who had recovered from COVID-19. Sequences were obtained from PBMCs or T cells enriched from blood (not recorded which). DNA of the CDR3: TGTGCCAGCTCACCACCGGCAGGGGGCCAGCAGTACTTC. Encoded protein: CASSPPAGGQQYF.